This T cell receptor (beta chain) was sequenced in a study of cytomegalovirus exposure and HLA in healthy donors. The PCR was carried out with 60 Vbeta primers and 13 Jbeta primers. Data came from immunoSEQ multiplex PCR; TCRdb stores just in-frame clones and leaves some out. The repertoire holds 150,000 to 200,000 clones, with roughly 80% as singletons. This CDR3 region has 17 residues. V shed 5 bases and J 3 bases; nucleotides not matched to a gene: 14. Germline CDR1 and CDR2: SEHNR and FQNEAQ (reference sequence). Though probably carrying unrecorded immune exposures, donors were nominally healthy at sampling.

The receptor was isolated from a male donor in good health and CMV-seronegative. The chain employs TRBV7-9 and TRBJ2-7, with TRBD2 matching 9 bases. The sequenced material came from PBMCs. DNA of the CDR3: TGTGCCAGCAGCCCACACTGGAGGACAGCGGGAGGCTACGAGCAGTACTTC. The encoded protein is CASSPHWRTAGGYEQYF.